This T cell receptor beta chain comes out of a study of T cells after yellow fever vaccination. Study-wide results and limits: One caveat is that FACS-sorted repertoires could contain abundant clonotypes contaminating from the bulk population. The appearance of a small share of clonotypes in both CD4 and CD8 compartments was observed.

This clonotype appeared many times. Antigen unknown. V was clipped by 3 bases and J by 9 bases; unmatched bases: 9. The CDR3 is 14 residues long. The germline V gene encodes CDR1 DFQATT and CDR2 SNEGSKA (reference sequence). TCRdb called the 5' RACE reads again in MiXCR, with one record for every CDR3 protein. Here the sample spans 200,000 or so distinct CDR3 sequences, roughly 6.2% being singletons. The source material was CD4+ T cells sorted from PBMCs, sampled on the day of the yellow fever booster vaccination. The genes are TRBV20-1 and TRBJ2-1; 9 bases fit TRBD2. This TCR came from a man aged 30-40 years who received the YFV17D yellow fever vaccine. CDR3 in amino acids: CSASNSGRGSEQFF. For the CDR3, the DNA is TGCAGTGCTAGCAATAGCGGGAGAGGTAGTGAGCAGTTCTTC.